This T cell receptor (beta chain) was profiled in a study of T cells after yellow fever vaccination. Study information: It was SMART-Seq v4 Ultra Low Input that prepared the fractions with low cell numbers. Study results and caveats: FACS-sorted repertoires could contain abundant clonotypes contaminating from the bulk population.

As to this clonotype: Antigen specificity is unknown.

The CDR3 length is 14 residues. Germline V lookup: CDR1 SGDLS, CDR2 YYNGEE. V was trimmed by 6 bases and J by 2 bases, leaving 15 bases between them. Conversion of TCR transcripts into cDNA relied on 5'RACE template switching, which added a universal primer site and UMIs. TCRdb reprocessed the 5' RACE reads with MiXCR, giving one entry per CDR3 protein. This table has some 400,000 distinct CDR3 sequences, roughly a sixth appearing once. The chain combines TRBV9 with TRBJ2-7, with D perhaps assigned TRBD1 or TRBD2 (5 bases each). This sequence originates from a man between 18 and 29 years old who received the YFV17D yellow fever vaccine. Source: PBMCs, taken before the yellow fever booster vaccination. The CDR3 spells CASTGALNPYEQYV. Here the CDR3 DNA reads TGTGCCAGCACCGGGGCCTTAAACCCCTACGAGCAGTACGTC.